This passage covers 10 T cell receptor beta chains from one sample sequenced in a study of blood T cell repertoires in COVID-19. TCRdb's copy holds only in-frame clones and misses some; the assay was immunoSEQ multiplex PCR. The data show 200,000 to 250,000 clones, 70% to 85% seen once. The material sequenced was PBMCs or T cells enriched from blood (not recorded which). The receptors here all came from a man aged 60 to 75 who had recovered from COVID-19.

The chain joins TRBV12-3 or TRBV12-4 to TRBJ2-3; D remains unclear. CDR3 length: 13 residues. V lost 6 bases, J lost 4 bases, and 11 bases lay in between. Here the CDR3 DNA reads TGTGCCAGCAGCTCCACTGGGCCAGATACGCAGTATTTT. Protein: CASSSTGPDTQYF.

The J gene is TRBJ1-1, the V gene TRBV29-1; tentatively, D is TRBD1 (6 bases). With 5 bases removed from V and 7 bases from J, the gap between germline ends came to 17 bases. CDR1 is SQVTM, CDR2 ANQGSEA, per germline. The CDR3 loop spans 13 amino acids. CDR3 region: CSVQAAGEGEAFF. CDR3 nucleotide sequence: TGCAGCGTTCAAGCGGCAGGGGAGGGTGAAGCTTTCTTT.

The rearrangement uses TRBV19 and TRBJ1-1; 7 bases fit TRBD1. V lost 6 bases and J lost 0; bases outside the gene matches: 4. Germline CDR1 is LNHDA and CDR2 is SQIVND (reference sequence). The CDR3 spans 14 residues. The CDR3 is CASSEDRLNTEAFF. Here the CDR3 DNA reads TGTGCCAGTAGCGAGGACAGGTTGAACACTGAAGCTTTCTTT.

The chain couples TRBV4-3 to TRBJ2-3, with D unclear. The CDR3 totals 15 residues. Trimming took 0 bases from V and 2 from J, leaving 9 bases between them. Germline assignment: CDR1 LGHNA and CDR2 YSLEER. CDR3 sequence reads: CASSQDAQTTDTQYF. CDR3 coding DNA: TGCGCCAGCAGCCAAGATGCACAGACCACAGATACGCAGTATTTT.

V usage is TRBV9 and J usage is TRBJ1-2; D possibly corresponds to TRBD1 (5 bases). Per the germline V gene, CDR1 is SGDLS and CDR2 is YYNGEE. This CDR3 contains 15 residues. V lost 0 bases and J 1 base, leaving 10 bases between the germline ends. The CDR3 spells CASSVAGGNNYGYTF. As DNA, the CDR3 is TGTGCCAGCAGCGTAGCCGGGGGAAATAACTATGGCTACACCTTC.

In the case of this clone: The junction and the germline gene differ at one end; a read error may be behind it. V usage is TRBV19 and J usage is TRBJ1-5; tentative D call: TRBD1 (5 bases). Germline loops: CDR1 LNHDA, CDR2 SQIVND (reference sequence). This CDR3 has 12 amino acids. The CDR3 region is CASSVDSSPQHF. In nucleotides, the CDR3 is TGTGCCAGTAGTGTAGACAGTTCACCCCAGCATTTT.

This chain uses TRBV7-3 with TRBJ2-3; D possibly corresponds to TRBD2 (6 bases). Per germline, CDR1 SGHTA and CDR2 FQGTGA. V gave up 5 bases and J gave up 4 bases, with 10 bases separating them. The CDR3 spans 13 residues. The CDR3 nucleotides read TGTGCCAGCAGCGTGACTAGTGCAGATACGCAGTATTTT. This codes for CASSVTSADTQYF. Complete variable domain (other parts from reference TRBV7-3 and TRBJ2-3): GAGVSQTPSNKVTEKGKYVELRCDPISGHTALYWYRQSLGQGPEFLIYFQGTGAADDSGLPNDRFFAVRPEGSVSTLKIQRTERGDSAVYLCASSVTSADTQYFGPGTRLTVL.

The rearrangement uses TRBV3-1 (or the pseudogene TRBV3-2) and TRBJ1-6; 10 positions match TRBD1. The CDR3 totals 15 residues. V was clipped by 7 bases and J by 3 bases; unmatched bases: 3. In germline, CDR1 is LGHDT, CDR2 YNNKEL (reference sequence). CDR3 sequence (DNA): TGTGCCAGCACCCGGACAGGGGGCTATAATTCACCCCTCCACTTT. Protein: CASTRTGGYNSPLHF.

The V call is TRBV7-8, the J call TRBJ1-2, with a tentative D call TRBD1 (5 bases). Germline V CDR1 and CDR2: SGHVS, FQNEAQ. With 3 bases removed from V and 4 bases from J, the gap between germline ends came to 15 bases. CDR3 length: 15 residues. CDR3 in DNA: TGTGCCAGCAGCTTTGGAACCGGGACTTCCTATGGCTACACCTTC. Translating it yields CASSFGTGTSYGYTF.

The chain is built from TRBV5-1 and TRBJ2-2, with D hard to call. Trimming cost V 2 bases and J 2 bases, with 16 bases left between them. Germline CDR1 SGHRS, CDR2 YFSETQ. CDR3 length: 17 amino acids. Written as DNA, the CDR3 is TGCGCCAGCAGCTTTCTTTCGCAATTACAAAACACCGGGGAGCTGTTTTTT. This sequence encodes CASSFLSQLQNTGELFF.